This passage covers 3 T cell receptor beta chains from one sample sequenced in a study of blood T cell repertoires in COVID-19. The method was immunoSEQ multiplex PCR; TCRdb's version includes in-frame clones alone and lacks a portion of them. The sample holds about 300,000 clones, around nine tenths seen once. The sample was PBMCs or T cells enriched from blood (not recorded which). The source is a man aged 60 to 69 who had recovered from COVID-19.

This sequence joins TRBV3-1 (or the pseudogene TRBV3-2) and TRBJ2-5; weak D call: TRBD2 (6 bases). The ends were cut back, 1 base at V and 2 bases at J, with 17 bases in the middle. Looked up from germline, CDR1 is LGHDT and CDR2 is YNNKEL (reference sequence). This CDR3 is built from 17 residues. This CDR3 is CASSQGGAGSGQETQYF. CDR3 DNA: TGTGCCAGCAGCCAAGGGGGCGCGGGTAGCGGACAAGAGACCCAGTACTTC.

This chain connects TRBV6-5 to TRBJ2-7, with D maybe TRBD1 (6 bases). The V and J ends lost 6 bases and 2 bases respectively, with 11 bases between them. The CDR3 is 13 residues long. Germline V gene lookup returns CDR1 MNHEY and CDR2 SVGAGI. CDR3 in amino acids: CASRSQGTYEQYF. The DNA of the CDR3 is TGTGCCAGCAGATCTCAGGGGACCTACGAGCAGTACTTC.

This clone was observed once. V and J are TRBV28 and TRBJ1-4; 7 bases map to TRBD1. The CDR3 has 15 residues. V lost 5 bases, J lost 2 bases, and 5 bases stayed unmatched. Per the germline V gene, CDR1 is MDHEN and CDR2 is SYDVKM. In DNA form, the CDR3 reads TGTGCCAGCAGTCCCGGGACAGCCACTAATGAAAAACTGTTTTTT. This gives the protein CASSPGTATNEKLFF.